This T cell receptor beta chain appears in the sequencing data of a study of identical twins. At least ten counts were recorded for this clonotype. Its target is unknown. Germline V gives CDR1 MNHEY, CDR2 SVGAGI. The CDR3 consists of 12 residues. Trimming cost V 6 bases and J 0 bases, with 5 bases left between them. Overall study results and limits: Some out-of-frame alpha sequences were shared by twins, and these showed excess low generation probability.

It was template switching that added a universal primer site, and there were unique molecular identifiers on the cDNA. TCRdb reprocessed the 5' RACE reads with MiXCR, giving one entry per CDR3 protein. The sample shows fewer than 350,000 distinct CDR3 sequences, more than 6.5% of them seen only once. These data are also associated with another study on yellow fever vaccine responses in identical twins.

The sample taken for sequencing was memory (CD45RO+) T cells sorted from blood. The TCR comes from a woman between 18 and 29 years old in good health. The chain carries TRBV6-5 and TRBJ1-2, with D perhaps TRBD1 (5 bases). Written as DNA, the CDR3 is TGTGCCAGCAGGACAGCTAACTATGGCTACACCTTC. Translated, it gives CASRTANYGYTF.